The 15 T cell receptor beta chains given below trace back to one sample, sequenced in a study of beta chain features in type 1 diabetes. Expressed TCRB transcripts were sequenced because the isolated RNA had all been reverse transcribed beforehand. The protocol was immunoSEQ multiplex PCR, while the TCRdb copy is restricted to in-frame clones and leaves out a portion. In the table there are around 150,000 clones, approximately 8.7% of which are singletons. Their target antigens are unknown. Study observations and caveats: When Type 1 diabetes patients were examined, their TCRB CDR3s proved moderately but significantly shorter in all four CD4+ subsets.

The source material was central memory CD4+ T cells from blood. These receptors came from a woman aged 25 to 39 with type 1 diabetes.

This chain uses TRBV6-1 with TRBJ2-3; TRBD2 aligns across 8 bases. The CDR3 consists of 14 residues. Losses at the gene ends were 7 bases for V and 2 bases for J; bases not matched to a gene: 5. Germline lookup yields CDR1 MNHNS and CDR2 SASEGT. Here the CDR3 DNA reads TGTGCCAGCAAAAGCGGGAGTGCCACAGATACGCAGTATTTT. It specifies CASKSGSATDTQYF.

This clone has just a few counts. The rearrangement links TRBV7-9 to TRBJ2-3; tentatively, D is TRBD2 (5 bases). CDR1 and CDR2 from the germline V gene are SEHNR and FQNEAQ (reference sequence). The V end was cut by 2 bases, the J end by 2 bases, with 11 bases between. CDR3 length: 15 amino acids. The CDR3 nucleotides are TGTGCCAGCAGCTTAATTCCCGGGGACACAGATACGCAGTATTTT. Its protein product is CASSLIPGDTDTQYF.

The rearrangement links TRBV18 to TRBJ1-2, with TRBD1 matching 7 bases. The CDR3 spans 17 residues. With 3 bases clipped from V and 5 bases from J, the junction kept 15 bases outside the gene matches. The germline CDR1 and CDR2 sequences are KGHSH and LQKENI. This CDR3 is CASSPDPGGTPPYGYTF. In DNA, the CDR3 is TGTGCCAGCTCACCCGACCCAGGGGGAACACCCCCTTATGGCTACACCTTC.

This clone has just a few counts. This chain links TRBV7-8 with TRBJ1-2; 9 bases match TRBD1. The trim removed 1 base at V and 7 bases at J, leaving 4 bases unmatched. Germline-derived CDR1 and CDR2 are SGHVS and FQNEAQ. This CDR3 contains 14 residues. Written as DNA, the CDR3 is TGTGCCAGCAGCTTAGACAGGGGGCGAGGTGGCTACACCTTC. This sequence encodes CASSLDRGRGGYTF.

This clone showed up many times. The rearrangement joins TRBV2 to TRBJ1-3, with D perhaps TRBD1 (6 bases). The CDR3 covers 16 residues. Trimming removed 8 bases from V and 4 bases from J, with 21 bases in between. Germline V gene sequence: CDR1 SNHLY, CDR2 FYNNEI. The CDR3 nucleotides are TGTGCCAGCTCGAGTACGGGGGGCGCGCTCGGAAACACCATATATTTT. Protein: CASSSTGGALGNTIYF.

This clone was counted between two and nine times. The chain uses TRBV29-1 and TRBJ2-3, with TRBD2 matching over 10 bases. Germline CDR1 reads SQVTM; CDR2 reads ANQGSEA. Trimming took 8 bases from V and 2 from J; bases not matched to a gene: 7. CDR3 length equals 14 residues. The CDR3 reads CSHRTSGNTDTQYF. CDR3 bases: TGCAGCCACCGGACTAGCGGAAACACAGATACGCAGTATTTT.

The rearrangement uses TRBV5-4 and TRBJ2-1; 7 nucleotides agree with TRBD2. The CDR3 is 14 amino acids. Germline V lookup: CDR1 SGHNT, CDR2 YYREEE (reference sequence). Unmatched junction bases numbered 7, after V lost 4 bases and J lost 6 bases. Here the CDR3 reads CASSQALAVNEQFF. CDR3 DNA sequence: TGTGCCAGCAGCCAAGCGCTAGCGGTCAATGAGCAGTTCTTC. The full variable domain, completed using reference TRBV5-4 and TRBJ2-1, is ETGVTQSPTHLIKTRGQQVTLRCSSQSGHNTVSWYQQALGQGPQFIFQYYREEENGRGNFPPRFSGLQFPNYSSELNVNALELDDSALYLCASSQALAVNEQFFGPGTRLTVL.

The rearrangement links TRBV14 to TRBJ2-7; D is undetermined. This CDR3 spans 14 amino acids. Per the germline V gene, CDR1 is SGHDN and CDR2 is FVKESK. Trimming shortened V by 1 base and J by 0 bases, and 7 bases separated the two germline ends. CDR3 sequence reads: CASSQAVHSYEQYF. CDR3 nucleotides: TGTGCCAGCAGCCAAGCGGTCCACTCCTACGAGCAGTACTTC.

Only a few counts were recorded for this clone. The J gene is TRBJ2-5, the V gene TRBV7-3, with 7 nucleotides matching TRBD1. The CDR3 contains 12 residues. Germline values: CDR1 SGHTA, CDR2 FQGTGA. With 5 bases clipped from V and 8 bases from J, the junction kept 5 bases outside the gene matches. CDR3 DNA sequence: TGTGCCAGCAGCCGGACAGGCGACACCCAGTACTTC. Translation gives CASSRTGDTQYF.

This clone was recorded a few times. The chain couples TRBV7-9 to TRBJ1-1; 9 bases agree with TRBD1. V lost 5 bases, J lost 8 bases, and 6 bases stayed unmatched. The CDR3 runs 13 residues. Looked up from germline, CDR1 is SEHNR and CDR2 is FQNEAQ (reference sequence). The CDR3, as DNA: TGTGCCAGCAGCCTGGGACAGGGCGGAGAAGCTTTCTTT. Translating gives CASSLGQGGEAFF.

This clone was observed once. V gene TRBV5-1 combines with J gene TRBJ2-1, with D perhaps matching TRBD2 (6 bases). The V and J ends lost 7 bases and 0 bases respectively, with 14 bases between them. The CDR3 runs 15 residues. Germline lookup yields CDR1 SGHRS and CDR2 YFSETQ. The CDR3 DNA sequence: TGCGCCAGCTTCCCCGGCGGGAACTCCTACAATGAGCAGTTCTTC. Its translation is CASFPGGNSYNEQFF.

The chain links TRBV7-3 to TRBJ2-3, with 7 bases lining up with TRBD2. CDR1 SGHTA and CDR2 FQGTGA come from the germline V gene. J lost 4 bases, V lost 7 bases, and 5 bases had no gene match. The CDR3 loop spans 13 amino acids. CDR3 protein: CASKGREADTQYF. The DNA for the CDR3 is TGTGCCAGCAAGGGGAGGGAAGCAGATACGCAGTATTTT.

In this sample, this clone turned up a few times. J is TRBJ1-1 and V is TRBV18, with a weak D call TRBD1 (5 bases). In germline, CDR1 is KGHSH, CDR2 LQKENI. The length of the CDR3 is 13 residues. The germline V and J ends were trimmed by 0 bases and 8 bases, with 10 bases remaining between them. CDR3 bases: TGTGCCAGCTCACCACCGGCGACAGAGGAAGCTTTCTTT. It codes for CASSPPATEEAFF.

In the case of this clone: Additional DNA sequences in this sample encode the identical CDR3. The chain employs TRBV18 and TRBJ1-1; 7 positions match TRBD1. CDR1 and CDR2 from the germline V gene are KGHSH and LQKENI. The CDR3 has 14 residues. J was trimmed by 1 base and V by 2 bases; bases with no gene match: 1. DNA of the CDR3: TGTGCCAGCTCACCAAACAGGGGGAACACTGAAGCTTTCTTT. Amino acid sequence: CASSPNRGNTEAFF.

In DNA form, the CDR3 reads TGTGCCAGCAGCCGGACAGGGGTCACAGATACGCAGTATTTT. Encoded protein: CASSRTGVTDTQYF. The chain employs TRBV7-3 and TRBJ2-3, with 9 bases matching TRBD1. Germline CDR1 and CDR2: SGHTA and FQGTGA. The CDR3 loop spans 14 amino acids. V dropped 5 bases and J dropped 2; count of bases not matched to a gene: 2.